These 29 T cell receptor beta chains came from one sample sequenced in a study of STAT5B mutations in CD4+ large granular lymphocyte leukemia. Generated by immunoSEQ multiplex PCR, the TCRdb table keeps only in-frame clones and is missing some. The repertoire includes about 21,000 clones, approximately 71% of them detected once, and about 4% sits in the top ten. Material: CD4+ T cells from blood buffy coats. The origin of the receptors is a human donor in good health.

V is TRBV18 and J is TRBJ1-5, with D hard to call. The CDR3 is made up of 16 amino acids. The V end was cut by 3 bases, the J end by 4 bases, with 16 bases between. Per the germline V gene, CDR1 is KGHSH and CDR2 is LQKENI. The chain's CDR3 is CASSPLPPSGNQPQHF. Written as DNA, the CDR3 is TGTGCCAGCTCACCGCTCCCTCCTTCGGGGAATCAGCCCCAGCATTTT.

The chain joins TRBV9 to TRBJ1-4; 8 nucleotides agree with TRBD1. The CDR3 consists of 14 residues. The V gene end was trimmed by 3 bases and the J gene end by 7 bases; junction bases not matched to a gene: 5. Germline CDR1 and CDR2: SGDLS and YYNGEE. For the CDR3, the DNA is TGTGCCAGCAGCGCCTCGACAGGGGCTGAAAAACTGTTTTTT. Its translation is CASSASTGAEKLFF.

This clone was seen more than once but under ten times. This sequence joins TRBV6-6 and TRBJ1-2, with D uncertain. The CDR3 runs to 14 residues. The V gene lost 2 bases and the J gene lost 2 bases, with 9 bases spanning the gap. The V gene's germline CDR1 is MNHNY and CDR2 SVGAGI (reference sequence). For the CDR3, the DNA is TGTGCCAGCAGTTACGAACTTGGGAACTATGGCTACACCTTC. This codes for CASSYELGNYGYTF.

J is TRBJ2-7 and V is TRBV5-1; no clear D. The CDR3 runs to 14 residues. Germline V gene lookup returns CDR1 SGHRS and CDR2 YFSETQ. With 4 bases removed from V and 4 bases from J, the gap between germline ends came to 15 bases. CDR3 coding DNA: TGCGCCAGCAGCGAAGGAACGGCCGGGTACGAGCAGTACTTC. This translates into CASSEGTAGYEQYF.

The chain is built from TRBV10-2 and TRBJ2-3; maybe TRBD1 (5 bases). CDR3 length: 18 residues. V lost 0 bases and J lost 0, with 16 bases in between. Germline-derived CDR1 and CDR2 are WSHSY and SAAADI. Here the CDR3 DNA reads TGCGCCAGCAGTGAGTCGGGGCTAGGGCTTTCGAGCACAGATACGCAGTATTTT. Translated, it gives CASSESGLGLSSTDTQYF.

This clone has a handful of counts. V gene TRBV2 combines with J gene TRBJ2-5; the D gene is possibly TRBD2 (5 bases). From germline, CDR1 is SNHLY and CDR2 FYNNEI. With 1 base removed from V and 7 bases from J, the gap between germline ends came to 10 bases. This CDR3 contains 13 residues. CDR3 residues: CASSEGGWGTQYF. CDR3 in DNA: TGTGCCAGCAGTGAAGGCGGGTGGGGGACCCAGTACTTC.

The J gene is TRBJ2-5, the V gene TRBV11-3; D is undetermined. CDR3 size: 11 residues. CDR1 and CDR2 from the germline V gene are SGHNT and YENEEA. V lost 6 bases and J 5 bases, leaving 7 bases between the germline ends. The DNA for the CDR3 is TGTGCCAGCAGTTCGAGGGAGACCCAGTACTTC. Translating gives CASSSRETQYF.

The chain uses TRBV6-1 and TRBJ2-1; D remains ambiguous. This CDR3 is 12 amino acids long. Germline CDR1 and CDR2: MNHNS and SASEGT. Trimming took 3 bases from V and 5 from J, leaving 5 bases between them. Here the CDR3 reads CASSDRNNEQFF. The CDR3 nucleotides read TGTGCCAGCAGTGACCGGAACAATGAGCAGTTCTTC.

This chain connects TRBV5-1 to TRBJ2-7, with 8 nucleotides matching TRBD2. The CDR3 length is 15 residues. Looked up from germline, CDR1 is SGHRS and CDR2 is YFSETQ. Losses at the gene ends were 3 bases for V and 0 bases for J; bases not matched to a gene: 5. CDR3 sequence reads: CASSSGLEVSYEQYF. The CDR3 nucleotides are TGCGCCAGCAGCTCGGGACTAGAGGTCTCCTACGAGCAGTACTTC.

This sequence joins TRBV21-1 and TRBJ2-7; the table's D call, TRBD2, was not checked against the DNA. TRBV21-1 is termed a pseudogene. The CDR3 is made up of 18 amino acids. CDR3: CASSRNRLAGGPEYEQYF. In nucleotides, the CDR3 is TGTGCCAGCAGCCGAAACCGTCTAGCGGGAGGGCCGGAATACGAGCAGTACTTC.

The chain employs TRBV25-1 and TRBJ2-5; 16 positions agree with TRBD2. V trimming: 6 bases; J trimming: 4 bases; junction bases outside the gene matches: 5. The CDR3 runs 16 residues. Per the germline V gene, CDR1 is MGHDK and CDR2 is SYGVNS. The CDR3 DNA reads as TGTGCCAGCAGCCCCGGGACTAGCGGGAGGGCAGAGACCCAGTACTTC. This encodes CASSPGTSGRAETQYF. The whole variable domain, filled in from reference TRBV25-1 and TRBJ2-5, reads EADIYQTPRYLVIGTGKKITLECSQTMGHDKMYWYQQDPGMELHLIHYSYGVNSTEKGDLSSESTVSRIRTEHFPLTLESARPSHTSQYLCASSPGTSGRAETQYFGPGTRLLVL.

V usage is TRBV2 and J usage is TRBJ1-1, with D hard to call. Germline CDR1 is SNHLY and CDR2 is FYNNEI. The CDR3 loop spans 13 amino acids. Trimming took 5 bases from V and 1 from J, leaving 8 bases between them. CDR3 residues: CASSRSGNTEAFF. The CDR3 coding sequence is TGTGCCAGCAGTCGGTCGGGGAACACTGAAGCTTTCTTT.

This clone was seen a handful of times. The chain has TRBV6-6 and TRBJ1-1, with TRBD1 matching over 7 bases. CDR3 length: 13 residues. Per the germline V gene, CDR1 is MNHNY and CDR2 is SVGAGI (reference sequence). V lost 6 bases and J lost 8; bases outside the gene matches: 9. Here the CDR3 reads CASSPDRAGEAFF. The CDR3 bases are TGTGCCAGCAGCCCTGACAGGGCGGGCGAAGCTTTCTTT.

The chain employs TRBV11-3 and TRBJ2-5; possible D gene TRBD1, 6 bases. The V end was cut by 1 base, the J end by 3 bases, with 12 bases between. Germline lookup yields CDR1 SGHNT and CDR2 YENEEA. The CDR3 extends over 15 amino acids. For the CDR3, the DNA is TGTGCCAGCAGCTTAGTTAACAGGGATAAAGAGACCCAGTACTTC. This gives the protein CASSLVNRDKETQYF.

CDR3 in DNA: TGTGCCAGCAGTGGGGTTAGCGGCAATGAGCAGTTCTTC. Protein: CASSGVSGNEQFF. This chain links TRBV2 with TRBJ2-1, with a tentative D call TRBD2 (6 bases). Germline CDR1 is SNHLY and CDR2 is FYNNEI. V lost 4 bases and J 6 bases, leaving 10 bases between the germline ends. CDR3 length equals 13 residues.

The CDR3 protein is CASRKQGGGQETQYF. CDR3 nucleotides: TGTGCCAGCAGGAAACAGGGGGGGGGTCAAGAGACCCAGTACTTC. The chain combines TRBV6-1 with TRBJ2-5, with D maybe TRBD1 (8 bases). V lost 6 bases, J lost 2 bases, and 16 bases lay in between. The length of the CDR3 is 15 residues. Germline V gene sequence: CDR1 MNHNS, CDR2 SASEGT.

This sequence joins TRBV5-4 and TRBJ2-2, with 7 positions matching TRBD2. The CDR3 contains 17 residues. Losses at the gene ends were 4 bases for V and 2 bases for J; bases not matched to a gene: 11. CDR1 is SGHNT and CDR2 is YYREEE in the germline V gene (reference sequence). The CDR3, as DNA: TGTGCCAGCAGCCCGGCTGGGGGAGGGCCCAACACCGGGGAGCTGTTTTTT. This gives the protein CASSPAGGGPNTGELFF. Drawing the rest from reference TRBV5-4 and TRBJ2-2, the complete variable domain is ETGVTQSPTHLIKTRGQQVTLRCSSQSGHNTVSWYQQALGQGPQFIFQYYREEENGRGNFPPRFSGLQFPNYSSELNVNALELDDSALYLCASSPAGGGPNTGELFFGEGSRLTVL.

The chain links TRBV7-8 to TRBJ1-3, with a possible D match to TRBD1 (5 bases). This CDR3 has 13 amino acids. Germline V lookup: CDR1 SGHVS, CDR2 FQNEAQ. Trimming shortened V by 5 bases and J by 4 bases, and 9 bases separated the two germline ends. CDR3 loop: CASSHGGGNTIYF. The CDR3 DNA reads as TGTGCCAGCAGCCACGGGGGAGGAAACACCATATATTTT.

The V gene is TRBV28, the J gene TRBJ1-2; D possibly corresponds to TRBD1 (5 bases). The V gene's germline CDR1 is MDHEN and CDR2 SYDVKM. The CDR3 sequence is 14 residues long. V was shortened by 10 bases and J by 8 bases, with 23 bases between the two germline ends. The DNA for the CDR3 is TGTGCCACCAAGGGGACGGAGGGGATGCAGGGCTACACCTTC. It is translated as CATKGTEGMQGYTF.

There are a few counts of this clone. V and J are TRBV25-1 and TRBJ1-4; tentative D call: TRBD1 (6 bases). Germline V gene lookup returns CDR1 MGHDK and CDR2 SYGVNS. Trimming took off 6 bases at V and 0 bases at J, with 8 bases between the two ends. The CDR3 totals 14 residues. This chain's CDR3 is CASRGQPTNEKLFF. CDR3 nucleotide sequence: TGTGCCAGCAGAGGACAGCCAACTAATGAAAAACTGTTTTTT. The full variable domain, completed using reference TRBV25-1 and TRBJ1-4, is EADIYQTPRYLVIGTGKKITLECSQTMGHDKMYWYQQDPGMELHLIHYSYGVNSTEKGDLSSESTVSRIRTEHFPLTLESARPSHTSQYLCASRGQPTNEKLFFGSGTQLSVL.

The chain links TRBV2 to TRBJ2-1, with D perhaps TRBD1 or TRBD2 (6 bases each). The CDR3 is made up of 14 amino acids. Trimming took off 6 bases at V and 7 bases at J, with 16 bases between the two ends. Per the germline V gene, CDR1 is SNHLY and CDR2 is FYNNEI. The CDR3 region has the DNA TGTGCCAGCAGCTCAAGCCAAGGGGGGAATGAGCAGTTCTTC. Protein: CASSSSQGGNEQFF. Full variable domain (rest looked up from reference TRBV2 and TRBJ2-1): EPEVTQTPSHQVTQMGQEVILRCVPISNHLYFYWYRQILGQKVEFLVSFYNNEISEKSEIFDDQFSVERPDGSNFTLKIRSTKLEDSAMYFCASSSSQGGNEQFFGPGTRLTVL.

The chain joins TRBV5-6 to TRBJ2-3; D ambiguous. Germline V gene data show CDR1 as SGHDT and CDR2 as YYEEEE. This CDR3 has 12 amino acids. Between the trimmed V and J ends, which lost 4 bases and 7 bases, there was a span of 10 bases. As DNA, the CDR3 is TGTGCCAGCAGCCCGGTAGGGTATACGCAGTATTTT. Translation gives CASSPVGYTQYF. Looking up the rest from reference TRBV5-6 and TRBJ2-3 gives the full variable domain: DAGVTQSPTHLIKTRGQQVTLRCSPKSGHDTVSWYQQALGQGPQFIFQYYEEEERQRGNFPDRFSGHQFPNYSSELNVNALLLGDSALYLCASSPVGYTQYFGPGTRLTVL.

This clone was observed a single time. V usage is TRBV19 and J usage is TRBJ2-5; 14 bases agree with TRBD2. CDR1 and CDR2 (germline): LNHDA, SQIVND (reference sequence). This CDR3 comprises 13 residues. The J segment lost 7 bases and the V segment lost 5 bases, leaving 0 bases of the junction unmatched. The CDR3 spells CASSGTSGRTQYF. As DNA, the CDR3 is TGTGCCAGTAGTGGGACTAGCGGGAGGACCCAGTACTTC.

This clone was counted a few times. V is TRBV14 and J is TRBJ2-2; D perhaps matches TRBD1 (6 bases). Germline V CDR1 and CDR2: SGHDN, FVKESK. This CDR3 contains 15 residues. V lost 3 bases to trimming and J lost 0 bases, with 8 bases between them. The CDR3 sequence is CASSHGTTNTGELFF. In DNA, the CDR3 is TGTGCCAGCAGCCACGGGACAACGAACACCGGGGAGCTGTTTTTT.

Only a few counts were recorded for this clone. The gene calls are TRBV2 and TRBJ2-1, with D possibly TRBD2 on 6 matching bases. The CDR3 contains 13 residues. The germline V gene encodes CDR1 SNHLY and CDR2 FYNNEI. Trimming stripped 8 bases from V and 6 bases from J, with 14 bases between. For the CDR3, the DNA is TGTGCCAGCGACCCAACTAGCCTCAATGAGCAGTTCTTC. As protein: CASDPTSLNEQFF.

The CDR3 sequence: CASSEPGTSVDEQYF. The CDR3 DNA reads as TGTGCCAGCAGCGAACCCGGGACTAGCGTCGACGAGCAGTACTTC. This chain joins TRBV11-2 and TRBJ2-7; TRBD2 matches 10 bases. CDR1 is SGHAT, CDR2 FQNNGV, per germline. This CDR3 comprises 15 residues. Trimming at V came to 5 bases and at J to 5 bases, leaving 9 bases not matched to a gene.

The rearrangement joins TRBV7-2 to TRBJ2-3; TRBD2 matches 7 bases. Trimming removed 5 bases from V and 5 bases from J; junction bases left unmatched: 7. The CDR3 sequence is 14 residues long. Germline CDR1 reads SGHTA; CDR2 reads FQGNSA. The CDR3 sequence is CASSGGGPGDTQYF. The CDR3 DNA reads TGTGCCAGCAGCGGGGGAGGGCCCGGAGATACGCAGTATTTT. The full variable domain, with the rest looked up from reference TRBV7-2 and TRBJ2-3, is GAGVSQSPSNKVTEKGKDVELRCDPISGHTALYWYRQSLGQGLEFLIYFQGNSAPDKSGLPSDRFSAERTGGSVSTLTIQRTQQEDSAVYLCASSGGGPGDTQYFGPGTRLTVL.

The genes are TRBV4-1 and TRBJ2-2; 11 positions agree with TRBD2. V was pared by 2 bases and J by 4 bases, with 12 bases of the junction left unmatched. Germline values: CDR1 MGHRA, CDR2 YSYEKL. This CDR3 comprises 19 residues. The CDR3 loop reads CASSQPSPGLADVTGELFF. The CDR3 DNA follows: TGCGCCAGCAGCCAACCCTCTCCGGGACTAGCGGATGTCACCGGGGAGCTGTTTTTT.

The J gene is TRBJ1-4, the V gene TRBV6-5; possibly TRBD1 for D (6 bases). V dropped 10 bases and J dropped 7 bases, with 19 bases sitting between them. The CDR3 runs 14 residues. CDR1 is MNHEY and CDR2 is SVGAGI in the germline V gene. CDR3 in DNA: TGTGCCAACCCACAGGGAGCTAGAGGTGAAAAACTGTTTTTT. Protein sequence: CANPQGARGEKLFF.